This T cell receptor beta chain was captured in a study of blood T cell repertoires in COVID-19. Turning to the study itself: Material from acute and convalescent COVID-19 was sourced from the United States, Italy and Spain. T cells, B-cell-depleted T cells, or PBMCs provided the cDNA or gDNA that served as material.

In the original processing: How many nucleated cells were present was estimated from reference gene primer amplification. Assay used: immunoSEQ multiplex PCR; TCRdb lists only in-frame clones, some missing. The DNA gave D and trimming, while V, J and clone size come from that table. Of about 170,000 clones in the sample, roughly 79% are singletons; the top ten hold 22%. CDR1 and CDR2 (germline): MNHEY, SVGAGI. Between the trimmed V and J ends, which lost 5 bases and 2 bases, there was a span of 13 bases. This CDR3 has 15 amino acids. Sequencing used peripheral blood. The sequence came from a woman aged 80 or over with acute or convalescent COVID-19. The rearrangement uses TRBV6-5 and TRBJ1-3; D is possibly TRBD1 (5 bases). CDR3 residues: CASSLFAGAGNTIYF. The CDR3 DNA sequence: TGTGCCAGCAGTCTATTTGCGGGGGCTGGAAACACCATATATTTT.